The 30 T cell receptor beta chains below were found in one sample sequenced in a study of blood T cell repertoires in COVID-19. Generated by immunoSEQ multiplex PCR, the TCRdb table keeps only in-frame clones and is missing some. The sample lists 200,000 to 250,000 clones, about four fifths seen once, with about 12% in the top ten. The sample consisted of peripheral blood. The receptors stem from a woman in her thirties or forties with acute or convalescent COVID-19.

The CDR3 sequence is CASSLDSSGRYIEQFF. The DNA of the CDR3 is TGTGCCAGCAGCTTAGATTCCAGCGGGAGGTATATTGAGCAGTTCTTC. The J gene is TRBJ2-1, the V gene TRBV7-2, with TRBD2 identical over 9 bases. This CDR3 region has 16 residues. Per the germline V gene, CDR1 is SGHTA and CDR2 is FQGNSA. Trimming at V came to 1 base and at J to 9 bases, leaving 10 bases not matched to a gene.

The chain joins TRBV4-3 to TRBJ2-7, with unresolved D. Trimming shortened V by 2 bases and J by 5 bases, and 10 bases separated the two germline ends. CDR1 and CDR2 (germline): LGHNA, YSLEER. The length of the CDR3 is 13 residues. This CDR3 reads CASSQRLYDEQYF. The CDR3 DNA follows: TGCGCCAGCAGCCAAAGACTGTACGACGAGCAGTACTTC.

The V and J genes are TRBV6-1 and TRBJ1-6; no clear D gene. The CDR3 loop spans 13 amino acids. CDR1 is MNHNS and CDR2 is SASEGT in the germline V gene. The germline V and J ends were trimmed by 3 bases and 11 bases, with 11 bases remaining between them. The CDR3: CASSDVRGAPLHF. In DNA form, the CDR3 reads TGTGCCAGCAGTGATGTGAGAGGCGCACCCCTCCACTTT.

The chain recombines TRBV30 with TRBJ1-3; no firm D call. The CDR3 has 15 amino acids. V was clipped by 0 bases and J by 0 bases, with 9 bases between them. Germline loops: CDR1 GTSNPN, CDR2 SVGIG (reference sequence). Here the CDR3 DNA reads TGTGCCTGGAGTGTTGTAGTCCGCTCTGGAAACACCATATATTTT. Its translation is CAWSVVVRSGNTIYF.

The CDR3 region has the DNA TGTGCCAGCAGTTCCCGGGTACCTAGCACAGATACGCAGTATTTT. The encoded protein is CASSSRVPSTDTQYF. The chain has TRBV27 and TRBJ2-3; the D is unclear. V lost 4 bases and J 0 bases, leaving 11 bases between the germline ends. CDR1 is MNHEY, CDR2 SMNVEV, per germline (reference sequence). The CDR3 spans 15 residues.

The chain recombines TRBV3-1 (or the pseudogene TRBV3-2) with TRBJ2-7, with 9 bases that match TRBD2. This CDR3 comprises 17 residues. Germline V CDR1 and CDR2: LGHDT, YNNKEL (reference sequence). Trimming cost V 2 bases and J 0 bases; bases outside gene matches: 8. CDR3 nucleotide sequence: TGTGCCAGCAGCCAACCCCCTAGCGGGGATAGCTCCTACGAGCAGTACTTC. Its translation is CASSQPPSGDSSYEQYF.

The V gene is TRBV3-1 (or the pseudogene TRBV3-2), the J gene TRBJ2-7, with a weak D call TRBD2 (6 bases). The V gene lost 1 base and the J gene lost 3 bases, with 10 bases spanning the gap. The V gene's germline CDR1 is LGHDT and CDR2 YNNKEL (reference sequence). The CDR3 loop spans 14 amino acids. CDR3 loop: CASSQAGDGYEQYF. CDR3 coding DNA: TGTGCCAGCAGCCAAGCGGGGGATGGCTACGAGCAGTACTTC.

The DNA of the CDR3 is TGTGCCAGCAGTTTATGGCAGGGGGCTCGCACTGAAGCTTTCTTT. Translating gives CASSLWQGARTEAFF. V is TRBV28 and J is TRBJ1-1; 8 positions match TRBD1. This CDR3 is 15 amino acids long. Germline CDR1 MDHEN, CDR2 SYDVKM. V lost 0 bases and J lost 4; bases outside the gene matches: 4.

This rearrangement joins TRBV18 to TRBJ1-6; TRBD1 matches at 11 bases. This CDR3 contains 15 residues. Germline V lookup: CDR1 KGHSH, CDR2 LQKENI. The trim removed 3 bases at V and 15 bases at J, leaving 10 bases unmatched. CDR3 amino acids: CASSPRDRGTQLLHF. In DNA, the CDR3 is TGTGCCAGCTCACCCAGGGACAGGGGGACTCAACTCCTCCACTTT.

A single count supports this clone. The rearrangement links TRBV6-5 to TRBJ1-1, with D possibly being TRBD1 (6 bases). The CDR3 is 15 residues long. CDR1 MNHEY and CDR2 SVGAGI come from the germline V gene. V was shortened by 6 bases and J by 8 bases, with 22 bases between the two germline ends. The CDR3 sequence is CASRTQGSDPSEAFF. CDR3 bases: TGTGCCAGCAGGACACAGGGTTCTGATCCTTCCGAAGCTTTCTTT.

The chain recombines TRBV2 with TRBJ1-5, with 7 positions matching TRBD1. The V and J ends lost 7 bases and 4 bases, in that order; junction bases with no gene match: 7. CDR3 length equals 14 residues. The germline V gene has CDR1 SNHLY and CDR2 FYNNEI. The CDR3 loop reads CASMKTGTNQPQHF. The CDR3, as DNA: TGTGCCAGCATGAAGACAGGGACGAATCAGCCCCAGCATTTT.

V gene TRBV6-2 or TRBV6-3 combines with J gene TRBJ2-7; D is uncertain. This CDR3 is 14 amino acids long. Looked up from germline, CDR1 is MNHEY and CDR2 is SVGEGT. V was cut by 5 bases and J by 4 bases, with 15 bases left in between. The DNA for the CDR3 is TGTGCCAGCAGTCGGTTTGCGGCGGAGTACGAGCAGTACTTC. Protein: CASSRFAAEYEQYF.

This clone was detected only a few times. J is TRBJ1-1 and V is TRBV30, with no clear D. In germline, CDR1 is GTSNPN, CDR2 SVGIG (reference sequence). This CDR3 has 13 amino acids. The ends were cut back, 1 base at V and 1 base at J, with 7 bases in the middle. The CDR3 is CAWSAGGNTEAFF. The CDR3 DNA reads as TGTGCCTGGAGTGCTGGAGGGAACACTGAAGCTTTCTTT.

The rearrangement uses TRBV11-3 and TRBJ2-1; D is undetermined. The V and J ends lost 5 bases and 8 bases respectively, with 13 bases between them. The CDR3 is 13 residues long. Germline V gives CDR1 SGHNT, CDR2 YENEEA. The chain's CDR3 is CASSQEVMDEQFF. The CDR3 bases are TGTGCCAGCAGCCAAGAGGTAATGGATGAGCAGTTCTTC.

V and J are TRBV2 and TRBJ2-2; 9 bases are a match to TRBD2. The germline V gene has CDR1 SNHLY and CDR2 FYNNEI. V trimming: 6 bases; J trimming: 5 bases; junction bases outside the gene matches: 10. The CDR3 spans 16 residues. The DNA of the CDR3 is TGTGCCAGCAGAGCTCCTAGCGGGGAGACGACCGGGGAGCTGTTTTTT. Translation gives CASRAPSGETTGELFF.

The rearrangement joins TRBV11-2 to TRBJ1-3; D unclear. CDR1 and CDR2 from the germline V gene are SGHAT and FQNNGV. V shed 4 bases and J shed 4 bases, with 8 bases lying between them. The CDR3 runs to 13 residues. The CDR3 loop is CASSSPPGNTIYF. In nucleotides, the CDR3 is TGTGCCAGCAGCTCCCCTCCCGGAAACACCATATATTTT. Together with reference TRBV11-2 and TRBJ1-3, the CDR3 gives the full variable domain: EAGVAQSPRYKIIEKRQSVAFWCNPISGHATLYWYQQILGQGPKLLIQFQNNGVVDDSQLPKDRFSAERLKGVDSTLKIQPAKLEDSAVYLCASSSPPGNTIYFGEGSWLTVV.

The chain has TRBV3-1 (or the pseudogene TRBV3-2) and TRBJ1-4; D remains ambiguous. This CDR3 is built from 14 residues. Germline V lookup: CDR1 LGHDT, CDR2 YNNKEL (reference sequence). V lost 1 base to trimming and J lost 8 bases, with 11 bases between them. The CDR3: CASSQGWGGEKLFF. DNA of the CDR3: TGTGCCAGCAGCCAAGGTTGGGGAGGAGAAAAACTGTTTTTT.

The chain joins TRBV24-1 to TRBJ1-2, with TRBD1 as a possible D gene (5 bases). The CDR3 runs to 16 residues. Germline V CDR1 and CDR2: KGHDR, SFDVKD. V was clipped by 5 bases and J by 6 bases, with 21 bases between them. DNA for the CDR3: TGTGCCACCAGTGGATCCGGGAGTAGATTGGGGGATGGCTACACCTTC. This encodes CATSGSGSRLGDGYTF.

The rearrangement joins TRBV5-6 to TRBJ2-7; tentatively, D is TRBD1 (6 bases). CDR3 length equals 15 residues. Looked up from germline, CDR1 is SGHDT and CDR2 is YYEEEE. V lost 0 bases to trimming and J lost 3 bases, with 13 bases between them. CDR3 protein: CASSLDGQGHYEQYF. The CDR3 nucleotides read TGTGCCAGCAGCTTGGACGGTCAGGGGCACTACGAGCAGTACTTC.

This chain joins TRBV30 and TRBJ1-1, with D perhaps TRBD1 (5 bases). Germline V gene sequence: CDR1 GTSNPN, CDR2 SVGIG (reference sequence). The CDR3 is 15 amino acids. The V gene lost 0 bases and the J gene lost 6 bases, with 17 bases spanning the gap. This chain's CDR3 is CAWSVRGRVVPEAFF. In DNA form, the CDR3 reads TGTGCCTGGAGTGTACGTGGCAGGGTGGTCCCTGAAGCTTTCTTT.

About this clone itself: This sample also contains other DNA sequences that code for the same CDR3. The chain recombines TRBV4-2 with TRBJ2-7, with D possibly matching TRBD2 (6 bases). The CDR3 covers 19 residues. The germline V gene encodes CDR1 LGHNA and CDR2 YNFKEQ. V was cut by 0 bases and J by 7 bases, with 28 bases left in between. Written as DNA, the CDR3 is TGTGCCAGCAGCCAAGAATGGGGAGGTCCTGGGGCCGCGGCGGTAGAGCAGTACTTC. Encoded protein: CASSQEWGGPGAAAVEQYF.

The DNA for the CDR3 is TGTGCCATGTCGACAGGGGCGGGAGTAAACACCGGGGAGCTGTTTTTT. Translation gives CAMSTGAGVNTGELFF. The chain carries TRBV10-3 and TRBJ2-2; D perhaps matches TRBD1 (8 bases). Trimming cost V 9 bases and J 2 bases, with 19 bases left between them. The CDR3 loop spans 16 amino acids. Germline V gives CDR1 ENHRY, CDR2 SYGVKD.

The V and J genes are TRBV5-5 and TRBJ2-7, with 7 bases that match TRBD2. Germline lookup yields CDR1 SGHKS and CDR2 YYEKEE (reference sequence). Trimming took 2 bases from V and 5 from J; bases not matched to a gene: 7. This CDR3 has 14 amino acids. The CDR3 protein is CASSFGGGVHEQYF. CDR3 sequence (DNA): TGTGCCAGCAGCTTTGGGGGGGGAGTCCACGAGCAGTACTTC.

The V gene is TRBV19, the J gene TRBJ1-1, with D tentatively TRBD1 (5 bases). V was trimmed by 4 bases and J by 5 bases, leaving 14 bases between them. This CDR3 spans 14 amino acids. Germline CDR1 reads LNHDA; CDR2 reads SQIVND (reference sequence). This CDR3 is CASSKPQGGTEAFF. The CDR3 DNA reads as TGTGCCAGTAGTAAACCTCAGGGTGGGACTGAAGCTTTCTTT.

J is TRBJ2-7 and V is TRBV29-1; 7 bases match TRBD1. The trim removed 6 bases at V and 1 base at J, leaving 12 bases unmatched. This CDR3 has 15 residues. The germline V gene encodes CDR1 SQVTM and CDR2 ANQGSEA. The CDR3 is CSVAGGQRGSYEQYF. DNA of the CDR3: TGCAGCGTCGCAGGGGGACAGAGGGGTTCCTACGAGCAGTACTTC.

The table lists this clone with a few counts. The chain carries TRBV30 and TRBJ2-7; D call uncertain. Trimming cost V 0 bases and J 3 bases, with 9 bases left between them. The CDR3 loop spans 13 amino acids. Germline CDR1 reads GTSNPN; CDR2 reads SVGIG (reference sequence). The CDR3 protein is CAWSVGGSYEQYF. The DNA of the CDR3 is TGTGCCTGGAGTGTAGGCGGCAGCTACGAGCAGTACTTC.

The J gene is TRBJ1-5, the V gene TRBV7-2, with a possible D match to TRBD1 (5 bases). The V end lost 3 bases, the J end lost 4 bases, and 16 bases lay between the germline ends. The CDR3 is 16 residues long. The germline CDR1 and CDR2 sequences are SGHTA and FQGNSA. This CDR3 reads CASSFRGGAGNQPQHF. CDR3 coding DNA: TGTGCCAGCAGCTTCCGGGGGGGTGCGGGAAATCAGCCCCAGCATTTT.

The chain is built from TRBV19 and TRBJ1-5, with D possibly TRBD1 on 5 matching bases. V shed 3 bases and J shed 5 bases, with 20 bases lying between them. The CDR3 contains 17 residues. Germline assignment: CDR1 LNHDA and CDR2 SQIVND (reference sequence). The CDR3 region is CASSIGTGGKVDQPQHF. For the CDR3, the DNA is TGTGCCAGTAGTATTGGAACGGGGGGGAAGGTGGATCAGCCCCAGCATTTT.

In DNA form, the CDR3 reads TGTGCCAGCAGCCCCCTGGGGGGAACGCCGCAGTATTTT. It yields the protein CASSPLGGTPQYF. This rearrangement joins TRBV7-2 to TRBJ2-3; a possible D gene is TRBD2 (6 bases). Germline V gene lookup returns CDR1 SGHTA and CDR2 FQGNSA. Trimming cost V 5 bases and J 10 bases, with 16 bases left between them. This CDR3 is 13 amino acids long.

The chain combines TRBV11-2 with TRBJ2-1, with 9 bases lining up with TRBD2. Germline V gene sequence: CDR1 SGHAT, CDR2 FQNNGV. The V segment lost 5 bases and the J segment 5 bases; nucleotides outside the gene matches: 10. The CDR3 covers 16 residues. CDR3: CASSPPRAGGNNEQFF. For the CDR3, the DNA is TGTGCCAGCAGCCCGCCTAGAGCGGGGGGAAACAATGAGCAGTTCTTC. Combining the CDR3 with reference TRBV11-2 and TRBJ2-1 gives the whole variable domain EAGVAQSPRYKIIEKRQSVAFWCNPISGHATLYWYQQILGQGPKLLIQFQNNGVVDDSQLPKDRFSAERLKGVDSTLKIQPAKLEDSAVYLCASSPPRAGGNNEQFFGPGTRLTVL.